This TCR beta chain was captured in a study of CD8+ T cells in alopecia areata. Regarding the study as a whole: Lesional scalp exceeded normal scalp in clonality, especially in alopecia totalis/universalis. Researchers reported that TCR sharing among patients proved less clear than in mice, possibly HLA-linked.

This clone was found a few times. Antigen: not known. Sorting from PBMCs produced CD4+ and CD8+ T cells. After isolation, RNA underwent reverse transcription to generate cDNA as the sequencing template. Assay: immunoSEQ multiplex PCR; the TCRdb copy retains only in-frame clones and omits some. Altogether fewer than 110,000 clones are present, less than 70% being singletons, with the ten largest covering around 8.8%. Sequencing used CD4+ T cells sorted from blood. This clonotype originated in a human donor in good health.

The CDR3 DNA is TGCGCCAGCAGCTTGGGGACAGGGACAGATACGCAGTATTTT. Protein sequence: CASSLGTGTDTQYF. The rearrangement joins TRBV5-1 to TRBJ2-3, with 8 nucleotides matching TRBD1. From germline, CDR1 is SGHRS and CDR2 YFSETQ. V trimming: 0 bases; J trimming: 3 bases; junction bases outside the gene matches: 0. This CDR3 region has 14 residues. Full variable domain (rest looked up from reference TRBV5-1 and TRBJ2-3): KAGVTQTPRYLIKTRGQQVTLSCSPISGHRSVSWYQQTPGQGLQFLFEYFSETQRNKGNFPGRFSGRQFSNSRSEMNVSTLELGDSALYLCASSLGTGTDTQYFGPGTRLTVL.